The rows below give T cell receptor beta chains drawn from one sample of a study of patients with pleural tuberculosis. TCRdb fed the reads into MiXCR, producing one record per CDR3 protein. Among 40,000 to 55,000 distinct CDR3 sequences listed, approximately 7.5% were seen once. The receptors shown here come from a human donor with pleural tuberculosis. Each CDR3 is given with its conserved first and last residue. Fields, in order: V gene, D gene, clone size, J gene, CDR3 protein, CDR3 DNA. D genes are given only for firm matches. A clone size is listed for some rows: how often the clone was seen (once, few, many), or a class if it is expanded.

TRBV7-8	TRBD1	few	TRBJ2-7	CASSLPGQGGEQYF	TGTGCCAGCAGCTTGCCGGGACAGGGTGGCGAGCAGTACTTC
TRBV6-5	-	many	TRBJ2-7	CASSNNYEQYF	TGTGCCAGCAGTAACAACTACGAGCAGTACTTC
TRBV6-2/TRBV6-3	-	many	TRBJ2-5	CASSYMFRDEETQYF	TGTGCCAGCAGTTACATGTTCAGGGACGAAGAGACCCAGTACTTC
TRBV20-1	-	many	TRBJ2-5	CSARGEEETQYF	TGCAGTGCTAGAGGAGAAGAAGAGACCCAGTACTTC
TRBV9	-	few	TRBJ1-1	CASSVATGSEAFF	TGTGCCAGCAGCGTAGCTACCGGCTCTGAAGCTTTCTTT
TRBV19	-	many	TRBJ1-1	CASQRLQGSTEAFF	TGTGCCAGTCAGAGGCTACAGGGATCCACTGAAGCTTTCTTT
TRBV28	-	many	TRBJ2-5	CASSFRDRQETQYF	TGTGCCAGCAGTTTTAGGGACCGCCAAGAGACCCAGTACTTC
TRBV19	TRBD2	-	TRBJ2-1	CASSIVRGGEQFF	TGTGCCAGTAGTATAGTCCGGGGGGGAGAGCAGTTCTTC
TRBV18	TRBD1	many	TRBJ1-1	CASSPTTGENTEAFF	TGTGCCAGCTCACCTACGACAGGGGAGAACACTGAAGCTTTCTTT
TRBV3-1	-	many	TRBJ2-2	CASSQDRTRTGELFF	TGTGCCAGCAGCCAAGACAGGACTCGGACCGGGGAGCTGTTTTTT
TRBV11-1	-	many	TRBJ1-6	CASNSGDRSPLHF	TGTGCCAGCAACTCAGGGGATCGTTCACCCCTCCACTTT
TRBV20-1	TRBD2	many	TRBJ2-1	CSANLAGGPSYNEQFF	TGCAGTGCTAACCTAGCGGGGGGACCCTCCTACAATGAGCAGTTCTTC
TRBV9	TRBD1	few	TRBJ2-1	CASSVSQWGDRSYNEQFF	TGTGCCAGCAGCGTCAGTCAATGGGGGGACAGGAGTTACAATGAGCAGTTCTTC
TRBV9	-	many	TRBJ2-3	CASSVAGDTQYF	TGTGCCAGCAGCGTGGCGGGCGATACGCAGTATTTT
TRBV19	-	many	TRBJ1-1	CASSRSGTVNTEAFF	TGTGCCAGTAGTAGATCCGGGACTGTGAACACTGAAGCTTTCTTT
TRBV20-1	-	many	TRBJ2-5	CSARGPGVQETQYF	TGCAGTGCTAGAGGTCCAGGGGTTCAAGAGACCCAGTACTTC
TRBV14	-	many	TRBJ2-3	CANSATDTQYF	TGTGCCAACAGCGCCACAGATACGCAGTATTTT
TRBV7-9	-	few	TRBJ2-1	CASSSSNEQFF	TGTGCCAGCAGCTCGAGTAATGAGCAGTTCTTC
TRBV11-2	-	many	TRBJ1-2	CASSFGSGARGYTF	TGTGCCAGCAGCTTTGGATCAGGGGCCAGGGGCTACACCTTC
TRBV6-1	TRBD1	many	TRBJ2-2	CASREPQGIGELFF	TGTGCCAGCAGAGAACCACAGGGGATCGGGGAGCTGTTTTTT
TRBV4-1	-	-	TRBJ2-2	CASSHGPKIFFTGELFF	TGCGCCAGCAGCCATGGACCAAAAATCTTCTTCACCGGGGAGCTGTTTTTT
TRBV28	-	many	TRBJ2-7	CASRPGTSSYEQYF	TGTGCCAGCAGACCCGGGACATCTTCCTACGAGCAGTACTTC
TRBV2	TRBD2	few	TRBJ2-1	CASRLAGYNEQFF	TGTGCCAGCCGGCTAGCGGGGTACAATGAGCAGTTCTTC
TRBV5-1	-	few	TRBJ2-7	CASSLQSSSYEQYF	TGCGCCAGCAGCTTGCAGTCTAGCTCCTACGAGCAGTACTTC
TRBV3-1	TRBD2	many	TRBJ2-3	CASSKISTSGLNTQYF	TGTGCCAGCAGCAAGATCTCGACTAGCGGACTAAATACGCAGTATTTT
TRBV6-1	-	many	TRBJ1-1	CASSAAGGYTEAFF	TGTGCCAGCAGTGCTGCGGGTGGTTACACTGAAGCTTTCTTT
TRBV12-3/TRBV12-4	-	many	TRBJ2-2	CASRGKGTVNTGELFF	TGTGCCAGCAGGGGGAAGGGGACCGTAAACACCGGGGAGCTGTTTTTT
TRBV12-3/TRBV12-4	-	many	TRBJ2-1	CASRPILDNEQFF	TGTGCCAGCAGGCCAATCTTAGACAATGAGCAGTTCTTC
TRBV7-3	-	many	TRBJ2-2	CASSLSQLNTGELFF	TGTGCCAGCAGCTTAAGCCAGCTGAACACCGGGGAGCTGTTTTTT
TRBV19	TRBD1	many	TRBJ2-3	CASKGDRGGDTQYF	TGTGCCAGTAAGGGGGACAGGGGAGGGGATACGCAGTATTTT
TRBV2	-	many	TRBJ2-3	CASSEDPGPDTQYF	TGTGCCAGCAGTGAAGATCCTGGCCCAGATACGCAGTATTTT
TRBV28	-	many	TRBJ2-2	CASSLVTAGELFF	TGTGCCAGCAGTTTAGTGACTGCCGGGGAGCTGTTTTTT
TRBV27	-	many	TRBJ1-6	CASRREGRDNSPLHF	TGTGCCAGCAGGAGGGAGGGCCGAGATAATTCACCCCTCCACTTT
TRBV28	TRBD1	many	TRBJ1-1	CASRETGMFSEAFF	TGTGCCAGCAGGGAGACAGGGATGTTTAGTGAAGCTTTCTTT
TRBV5-4	-	many	TRBJ2-3	CASSLGLAGITDTQYF	TGTGCCAGCAGCCTGGGTCTGGCAGGGATTACAGATACGCAGTATTTT
TRBV19	-	many	TRBJ1-5	CASSMYEGRGQPQHF	TGTGCCAGTAGTATGTATGAGGGACGAGGCCAGCCCCAGCATTTT
TRBV6-7	TRBD2	many	TRBJ2-5	CASSYKGAGYGETQYF	TGTGCCAGCAGTTACAAGGGAGCGGGATACGGAGAGACCCAGTACTTC